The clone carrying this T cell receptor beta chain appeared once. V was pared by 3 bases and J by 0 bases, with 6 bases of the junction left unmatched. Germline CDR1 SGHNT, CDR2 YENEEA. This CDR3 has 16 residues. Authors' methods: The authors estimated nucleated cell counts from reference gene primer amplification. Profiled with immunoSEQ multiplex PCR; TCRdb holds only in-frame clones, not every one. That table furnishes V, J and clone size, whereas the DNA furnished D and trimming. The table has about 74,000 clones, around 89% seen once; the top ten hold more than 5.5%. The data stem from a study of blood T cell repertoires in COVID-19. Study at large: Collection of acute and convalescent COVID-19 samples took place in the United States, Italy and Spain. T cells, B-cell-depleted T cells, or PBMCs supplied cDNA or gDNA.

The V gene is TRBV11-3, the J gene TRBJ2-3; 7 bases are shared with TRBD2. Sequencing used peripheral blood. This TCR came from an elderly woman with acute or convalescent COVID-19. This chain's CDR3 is CASSFHSGPSTDTQYF. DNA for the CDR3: TGTGCCAGCAGCTTTCATAGCGGGCCAAGCACAGATACGCAGTATTTT. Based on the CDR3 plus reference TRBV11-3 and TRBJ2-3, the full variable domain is EAGVVQSPRYKIIEKKQPVAFWCNPISGHNTLYWYLQNLGQGPELLIRYENEEAVDDSQLPKDRFSAERLKGVDSTLKIQPAELGDSAVYLCASSFHSGPSTDTQYFGPGTRLTVL.